A selection of T cell receptor beta chains follows, all from one sample in a study of cytomegalovirus exposure and HLA in healthy donors. Profiled with immunoSEQ multiplex PCR; TCRdb holds only in-frame clones, not every one. The sample carries tens of thousands of clones, approximately 80% recorded once. Sequencing was carried out using PBMCs. The receptors were sampled from a human donor in good health. Each CDR3 is given with its conserved first and last residue. A D gene is named only where the DNA matches it firmly. Not all rows give a size; the values are once, few, many and, for expanded clones, a class.

abundance	v_gene	d_gene	j_gene	CDR3aa	CDR3nt
-	TRBV20-1	-	TRBJ1-2	CSAQKNYGYTF	TGCAGTGCCCAAAAAAACTATGGCTACACCTTC
-	TRBV6-6	TRBD2	TRBJ2-5	CASSYSIGRDVETQYF	TGTGCCAGCAGTTACTCGATTGGGAGGGATGTGGAGACCCAGTACTTC
-	TRBV30	-	TRBJ2-5	CAWSVTRSRWETQYF	TGTGCCTGGAGTGTGACACGTTCTCGATGGGAGACCCAGTACTTC
-	TRBV2	-	TRBJ1-2	CASRGVIYGYTF	TGTGCCAGCAGGGGAGTAATCTATGGCTACACCTTC
few	TRBV4-2	-	TRBJ1-3	CASSPILAHVVGNTIYF	TGTGCCAGCAGCCCCATATTAGCGCACGTTGTAGGAAACACCATATATTTT
-	TRBV2	-	TRBJ2-5	CASRVREQETQYF	TGTGCCAGCAGGGTACGGGAGCAAGAGACCCAGTACTTC
-	TRBV7-6	TRBD2	TRBJ2-1	CASSFASGDYNEQFF	TGTGCCAGCAGCTTCGCTAGCGGGGACTACAATGAGCAGTTCTTC
-	TRBV4-1	-	TRBJ2-7	CASSKSAESSYEQYF	TGCGCCAGCAGCAAGTCAGCGGAGAGCTCCTACGAGCAGTACTTC
-	TRBV9	TRBD2	TRBJ2-5	CAGIQREYEETQYF	TGTGCCGGGATCCAGCGGGAGTATGAGGAGACCCAGTACTTC
-	TRBV7-7	TRBD1	TRBJ2-4	CASSSTGTKNIQYF	TGTGCTAGCAGCTCGACAGGGACCAAAAACATTCAGTACTTC
once	TRBV6-1	TRBD1	TRBJ1-2	CASSGPQGARYGYTF	TGTGCCAGCAGTGGACCACAGGGGGCGCGGTATGGCTACACCTTC
few	TRBV19	TRBD2	TRBJ2-7	CASSIQRDSYEQYF	TGTGCCAGTAGTATTCAGCGGGACTCCTACGAGCAGTACTTC
-	TRBV28	-	TRBJ2-7	CASSLFSDEQYF	TGTGCCAGCAGTTTATTCTCGGACGAGCAGTACTTC
-	TRBV4-3	-	TRBJ2-1	CASSQVSRYNEQFF	TGCGCCAGCAGCCAAGTTAGCCGCTACAATGAGCAGTTCTTC
-	TRBV20-1	-	TRBJ2-5	CSVFRQETQYF	TGCAGTGTCTTCCGCCAAGAGACCCAGTACTTC
-	TRBV7-9	TRBD2	TRBJ2-1	CASSHTGGGGSSYNEQFF	TGTGCCAGCAGCCATACGGGAGGGGGAGGGAGCTCCTACAATGAGCAGTTCTTC
once	TRBV4-1	TRBD2	TRBJ2-5	CASSQDPRQLAGGPGETQYF	TGCGCCAGCAGCCAAGACCCGCGACAGCTAGCGGGAGGGCCAGGGGAGACCCAGTACTTC
-	TRBV7-2	TRBD2	TRBJ2-3	CASSAGLVGGTQYF	TGTGCCAGCAGCGCGGGACTAGTAGGAGGCACGCAGTATTTT
-	TRBV7-2	TRBD1	TRBJ2-7	CASSLGQGEAYEQYF	TGTGCCAGCAGCTTAGGACAGGGGGAAGCCTACGAGCAGTACTTC
-	TRBV28	TRBD2	TRBJ2-7	CASSSRTSGRPSEQYF	TGTGCCAGCAGTTCCCGGACTAGCGGGAGGCCATCCGAGCAGTACTTC
-	TRBV7-2	TRBD2	TRBJ2-5	CASSPAPAGEGTQYF	TGTGCCAGCAGCCCAGCTCCAGCGGGAGAGGGGACCCAGTACTTC
-	TRBV5-6	TRBD2	TRBJ2-1	CASSSGEGSSYGEQFF	TGTGCCAGCAGCAGTGGGGAGGGTAGTTCGTACGGTGAGCAGTTCTTC
-	TRBV18	-	TRBJ1-5	CASSAFGGSSNQPQHF	TGTGCCAGCTCAGCTTTTGGGGGGTCTAGCAATCAGCCCCAGCATTTT
-	TRBV28	-	TRBJ2-1	CASSLSVVSSYNEQFF	TGTGCCAGCAGTTTAAGTGTCGTGAGCTCCTACAATGAGCAGTTCTTC
-	TRBV19	-	TRBJ1-2	CASSIGAARVGYTF	TGTGCCAGTAGTATTGGGGCCGCAAGGGTGGGCTACACCTTC
-	TRBV10-3	-	TRBJ1-2	CAISEGTATNYGYTF	TGTGCCATCAGTGAGGGTACAGCAACTAACTATGGCTACACCTTC
-	TRBV7-2	TRBD2	TRBJ2-5	CASRNIAGGETQYF	TGTGCCAGCAGGAACATAGCGGGGGGCGAGACCCAGTACTTC
-	TRBV6-1	TRBD2	TRBJ2-7	CASRGTSGYEQYF	TGTGCCAGCAGGGGGACTAGCGGCTACGAGCAGTACTTC
-	TRBV11-2	-	TRBJ2-6	CASSLVGELGANVLTF	TGTGCCAGCAGCTTAGTTGGGGAGCTTGGGGCCAACGTCCTGACTTTC
-	TRBV5-4	TRBD2	TRBJ2-2	CASSLMSSGRMGTGELFF	TGTGCCAGCAGCTTGATGAGTAGCGGGAGAATGGGCACCGGGGAGCTGTTTTTT
-	TRBV9	-	TRBJ2-7	CASSFTPFPYEQYF	TGTGCCAGCAGCTTTACTCCGTTCCCTTACGAGCAGTACTTC
-	TRBV6-5	TRBD2	TRBJ2-1	CASSYSWAGAYEQFF	TGTGCCAGCAGTTACTCGTGGGCGGGAGCCTATGAGCAGTTCTTC
-	TRBV18	TRBD1	TRBJ1-5	CASSPGTGDQPQHF	TGTGCCAGCTCACCCGGGACAGGGGATCAGCCCCAGCATTTT
once	TRBV19	-	TRBJ2-7	CASSPRPDSTYEQYF	TGTGCCAGTAGCCCCAGACCGGACAGCACCTACGAGCAGTACTTC
-	TRBV4-1	-	TRBJ1-4	CASSHTDRDNEKLFF	TGCGCCAGCAGCCACACCGACAGAGATAATGAAAAACTGTTTTTT
-	TRBV6-1	TRBD2	TRBJ2-3	CAGSGLLGTDTQYF	TGTGCCGGCTCGGGACTACTCGGCACAGATACGCAGTATTTT
-	TRBV7-9	TRBD2	TRBJ2-5	CASSLGTSGTQETQYF	TGTGCCAGCAGCTTAGGGACTAGCGGGACACAAGAGACCCAGTACTTC
once	TRBV6-5	TRBD2	TRBJ2-1	CASSLAGVPYNEQFF	TGTGCCAGCAGTTTGGCGGGAGTTCCCTACAATGAGCAGTTCTTC
-	TRBV12-5	-	TRBJ1-1	CASGPGGANTEAFF	TGTGCTAGTGGTCCCGGCGGGGCTAACACTGAAGCTTTCTTT
-	TRBV18	TRBD2	TRBJ2-7	CASSPSGGLDEQYF	TGTGCCAGCTCACCATCCGGGGGGTTGGACGAGCAGTACTTC
-	TRBV7-3	-	TRBJ2-5	CASSLDSQAGQETQYF	TGTGCCAGCAGTTTAGACTCCCAAGCGGGCCAAGAGACCCAGTACTTC
-	TRBV9	TRBD1	TRBJ2-3	CASSHAEGARDTQYF	TGTGCCAGCAGCCATGCCGAGGGGGCCAGAGATACGCAGTATTTT
-	TRBV27	TRBD1	TRBJ2-7	CASSSATGIINEQYF	TGTGCCAGCAGTTCCGCGACAGGGATTATCAACGAGCAGTACTTC
-	TRBV9	TRBD1	TRBJ2-2	CASSLQGARVAGELFF	TGTGCCAGCAGCTTACAGGGGGCAAGGGTGGCCGGGGAGCTGTTTTTT
-	TRBV4-3	-	TRBJ1-4	CASSPSPTTNEKLFF	TGCGCCAGCAGCCCCTCCCCTACAACTAATGAAAAACTGTTTTTT
-	TRBV6-5	-	TRBJ2-7	CASSRGANEPYEQYF	TGTGCCAGCAGCAGGGGGGCAAACGAACCCTACGAGCAGTACTTC
-	TRBV5-4	-	TRBJ1-1	CAGSRGQTTEAFF	TGTGCCGGCAGCCGCGGACAGACTACTGAAGCTTTCTTT
-	TRBV6-1	TRBD1	TRBJ1-1	CASSGQGMNTEAFF	TGTGCCAGCAGTGGACAGGGGATGAACACTGAAGCTTTCTTT
-	TRBV7-8	-	TRBJ1-2	CASSLVSGESGYTF	TGTGCCAGCAGCTTAGTGTCAGGGGAGAGCGGCTACACCTTC
-	TRBV7-2	-	TRBJ2-7	CASSLGPQGITYEQYF	TGTGCCAGCAGCTTAGGCCCGCAGGGAATTACCTACGAGCAGTACTTC
-	TRBV4-2	TRBD1	TRBJ1-2	CASSQDGSGGTYGYTF	TGTGCCAGCAGCCAAGATGGTTCAGGGGGGACTTATGGCTACACCTTC
-	TRBV30	-	TRBJ1-1	CAWDPIGGPNTEAFF	TGTGCCTGGGACCCAATCGGGGGGCCGAACACTGAAGCTTTCTTT
-	TRBV5-6	-	TRBJ2-1	CASSLFEGLTYNEQFF	TGTGCCAGCAGCTTGTTCGAGGGTCTGACCTACAATGAGCAGTTCTTC
-	TRBV29-1	TRBD1	TRBJ2-3	CSVEVGTGGGTDTQYF	TGCAGCGTTGAAGTGGGGACAGGGGGGGGCACAGATACGCAGTATTTT
-	TRBV29-1	TRBD1	TRBJ2-7	CSVRTGVTYEQYF	TGCAGCGTACGGACAGGGGTAACCTACGAGCAGTACTTC
-	TRBV9	TRBD2	TRBJ2-3	CASSVEVKRGVSDTQYF	TGTGCCAGCAGCGTAGAAGTGAAGCGGGGGGTCTCAGATACGCAGTATTTT
once	TRBV28	TRBD1	TRBJ1-5	CASSYPGGDQPQHF	TGTGCCAGCAGTTATCCAGGGGGAGATCAGCCCCAGCATTTT